This T cell receptor beta chain appears in the sequencing data of a study of blood T cell repertoires in COVID-19. Across the study: Sources were T cells, B-cell-depleted T cells, or PBMCs; the material itself was cDNA or gDNA.

This clone occurred a few times. Original methodology: The assay estimated nucleated cells by amplifying reference gene primers. Clones were read by immunoSEQ multiplex PCR, and TCRdb kept only the in-frame ones, dropping some. V, J and clone size were drawn from that table, and D and trimming were deduced from the DNA. The sample yields approximately 400,000 clones, approximately 77% seen once. CDR1 is SEHNR, CDR2 FQNEAQ, per germline (reference sequence). V lost 2 bases and J lost 0, with 6 bases in between. The CDR3 totals 14 residues. The TCR comes from a human donor with acute or convalescent COVID-19. The donor label of this sample is uncertain. Sequencing was performed on peripheral blood. The chain is built from TRBV7-9 and TRBJ2-3; D is unclear. The CDR3 sequence: CASSLLLSTDTQYF. The CDR3 DNA reads TGTGCCAGCAGCTTATTGTTAAGCACAGATACGCAGTATTTT.